The present T cell receptor beta chain was sequenced within a study of blood T cell repertoires in COVID-19. About the research overall: Symptom resolution, clearance, or two negative PCRs marked donors in Cohort 3 as recovered. Acute-phase and convalescent COVID-19 samples originated in the United States, Italy and Spain.

The CDR3 loop spans 14 amino acids. V was cut by 1 base and J by 2 bases, with 6 bases left in between. Looked up from germline, CDR1 is SEHNR and CDR2 is FQNEAQ (reference sequence). Study processing details: Reference gene primer amplification yielded estimated nucleated cell counts. TCRdb's table, derived via immunoSEQ multiplex PCR, lists solely in-frame clones and lacks some. V, J and clone size are taken as reported in that table, and D and trimming were inferred from the DNA itself. This repertoire shows about 230,000 clones, roughly nine tenths found once; its top ten account for over 3%. Participants were aged about 18 to 90 years, lived in 24 US areas, and enrolled virtually.

The sequencing sample was made of PBMCs or T cells enriched from blood (not recorded which). The rearrangement uses TRBV7-9 and TRBJ1-5, with TRBD1 as a possible D gene (5 bases). The clonotype originates from a woman in her fifties or sixties in a cohort exposed to, infected with or recovered from COVID-19 (not recorded which). As DNA, the CDR3 is TGTGCCAGCAGCTTAGAAGGGGGCAATCAGCCCCAGCATTTT. This translates into CASSLEGGNQPQHF.